The TCR beta chain under discussion was sequenced for a study of T cells after posttransplantation cyclophosphamide. Germline V gives CDR1 GTSNPN, CDR2 SVGIG (reference sequence). The CDR3 contains 13 residues. V was cut by 0 bases and J by 4 bases, with 6 bases left in between. Repertoires were generated with immunoSEQ multiplex PCR, while TCRdb's copy carries only in-frame clones and drops some. Of 10,000 to 13,000 clones in the sample, roughly nine tenths are singletons; the top ten hold 25% to 30%. A marrow graft followed busulfan-fludarabine conditioning, with cyclophosphamide on days +3 and +4.

The chain combines TRBV30 with TRBJ1-4; D gene unclear. This specimen consisted of CD4+ T cells sorted from PBMCs, obtained after allogeneic stem cell transplant with posttransplant cyclophosphamide. This receptor was identified in a male patient aged 30 to 39 who received an allogeneic stem cell transplant from a related donor, was CMV-positive, and had acute GVHD only. Some T cells may possibly be graft donor cells. The CDR3 protein is CAWSVSLNEKLFF. In DNA, the CDR3 is TGTGCCTGGAGTGTGTCTCTTAATGAAAAACTGTTTTTT. Full variable domain (rest looked up from reference TRBV30 and TRBJ1-4): SQTIHQWPATLVQPVGSPLSLECTVEGTSNPNLYWYRQAAGRGLQLLFYSVGIGQISSEVPQNLSASRPQDRQFILSSKKLLLSDSGFYLCAWSVSLNEKLFFGSGTQLSVL.